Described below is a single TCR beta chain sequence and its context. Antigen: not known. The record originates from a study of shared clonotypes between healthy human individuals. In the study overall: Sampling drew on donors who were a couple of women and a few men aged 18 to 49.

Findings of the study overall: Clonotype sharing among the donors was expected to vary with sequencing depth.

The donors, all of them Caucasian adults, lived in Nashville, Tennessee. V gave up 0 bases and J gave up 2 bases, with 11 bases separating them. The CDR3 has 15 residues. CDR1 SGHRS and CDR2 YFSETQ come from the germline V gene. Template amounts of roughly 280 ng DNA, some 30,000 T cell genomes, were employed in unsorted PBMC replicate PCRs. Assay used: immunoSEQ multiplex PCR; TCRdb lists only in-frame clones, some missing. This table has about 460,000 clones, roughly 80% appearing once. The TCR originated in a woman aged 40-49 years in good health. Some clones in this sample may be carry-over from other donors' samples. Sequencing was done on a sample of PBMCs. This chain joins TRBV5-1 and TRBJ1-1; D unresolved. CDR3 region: CASSLGGVGNTEAFF. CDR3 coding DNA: TGCGCCAGCAGCTTGGGTGGGGTTGGAAACACTGAAGCTTTCTTT.